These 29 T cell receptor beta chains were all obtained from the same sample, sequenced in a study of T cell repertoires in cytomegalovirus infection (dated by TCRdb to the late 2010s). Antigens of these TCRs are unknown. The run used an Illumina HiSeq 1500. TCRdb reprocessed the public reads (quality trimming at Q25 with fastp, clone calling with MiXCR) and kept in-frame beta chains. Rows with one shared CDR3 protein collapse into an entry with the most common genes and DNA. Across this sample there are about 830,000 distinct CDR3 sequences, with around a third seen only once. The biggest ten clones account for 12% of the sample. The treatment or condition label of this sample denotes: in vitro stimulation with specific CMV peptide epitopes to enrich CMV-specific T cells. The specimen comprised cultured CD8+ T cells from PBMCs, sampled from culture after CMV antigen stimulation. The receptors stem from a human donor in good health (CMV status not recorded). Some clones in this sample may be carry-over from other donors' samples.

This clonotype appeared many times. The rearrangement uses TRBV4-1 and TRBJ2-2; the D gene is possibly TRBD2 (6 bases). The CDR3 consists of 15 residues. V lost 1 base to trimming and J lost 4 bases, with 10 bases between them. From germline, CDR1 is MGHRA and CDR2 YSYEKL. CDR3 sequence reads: CASSQVAGRTGELFF. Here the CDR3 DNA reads TGCGCCAGCAGCCAAGTGGCGGGACGCACCGGGGAGCTGTTTTTT.

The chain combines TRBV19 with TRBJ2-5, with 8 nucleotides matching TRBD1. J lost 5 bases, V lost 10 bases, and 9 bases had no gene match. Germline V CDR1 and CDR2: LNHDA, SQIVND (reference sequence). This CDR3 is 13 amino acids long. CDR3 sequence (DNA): TGTGCCACCTCCTCCAGGGGGCAGGAGACCCAGTACTTC. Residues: CATSSRGQETQYF. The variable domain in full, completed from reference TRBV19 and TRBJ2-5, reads DGGITQSPKYLFRKEGQNVTLSCEQNLNHDAMYWYRQDPGQGLRLIYYSQIVNDFQKGDIAEGYSVSREKKESFPLTVTSAQKNPTAFYLCATSSRGQETQYFGPGTRLLVL.

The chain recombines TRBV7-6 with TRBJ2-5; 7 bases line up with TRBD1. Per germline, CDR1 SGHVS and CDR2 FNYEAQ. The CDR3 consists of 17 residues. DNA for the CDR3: TGTGTTAGCAGCTTAGCCCGGGACAGAGTTTTCCAAGAGACCCAGTACTTC. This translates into CVSSLARDRVFQETQYF.

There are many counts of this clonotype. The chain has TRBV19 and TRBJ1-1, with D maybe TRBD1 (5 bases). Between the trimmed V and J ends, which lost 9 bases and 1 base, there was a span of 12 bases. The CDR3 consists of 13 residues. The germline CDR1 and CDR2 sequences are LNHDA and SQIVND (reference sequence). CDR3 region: CASSGTANTEAFF. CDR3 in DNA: TGTGCCAGCAGCGGGACCGCGAACACTGAAGCTTTCTTT.

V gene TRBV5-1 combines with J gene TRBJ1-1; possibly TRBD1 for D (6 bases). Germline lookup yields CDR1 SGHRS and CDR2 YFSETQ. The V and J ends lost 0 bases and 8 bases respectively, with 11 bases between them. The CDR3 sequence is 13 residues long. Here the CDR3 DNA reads TGCGCCAGCAGCTTGGCACAGGGACTCGAAGCTTTCTTT. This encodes CASSLAQGLEAFF.

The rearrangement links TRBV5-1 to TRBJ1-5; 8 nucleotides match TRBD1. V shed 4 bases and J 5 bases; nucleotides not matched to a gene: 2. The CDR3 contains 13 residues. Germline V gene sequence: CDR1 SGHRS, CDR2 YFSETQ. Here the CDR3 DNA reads TGCGCCAGCAGCCACAGGGGGGATCAGCCCCAGCATTTT. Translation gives CASSHRGDQPQHF. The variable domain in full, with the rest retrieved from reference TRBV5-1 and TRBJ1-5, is KAGVTQTPRYLIKTRGQQVTLSCSPISGHRSVSWYQQTPGQGLQFLFEYFSETQRNKGNFPGRFSGRQFSNSRSEMNVSTLELGDSALYLCASSHRGDQPQHFGDGTRLSIL.

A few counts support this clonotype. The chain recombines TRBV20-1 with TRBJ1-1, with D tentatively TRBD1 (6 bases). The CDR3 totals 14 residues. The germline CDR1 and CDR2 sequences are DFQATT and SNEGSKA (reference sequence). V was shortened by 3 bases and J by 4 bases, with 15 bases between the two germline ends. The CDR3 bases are TGCAGTGCTAGTATCGGGAACAGGGCCACTGAAGCTTTCTTT. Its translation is CSASIGNRATEAFF.

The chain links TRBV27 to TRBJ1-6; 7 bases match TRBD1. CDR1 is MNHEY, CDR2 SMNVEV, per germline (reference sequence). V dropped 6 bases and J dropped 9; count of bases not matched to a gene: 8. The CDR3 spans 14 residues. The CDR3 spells CASRTGVGTSPLHF. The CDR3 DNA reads TGTGCCAGCAGAACAGGGGTGGGAACTTCACCCCTCCACTTT.

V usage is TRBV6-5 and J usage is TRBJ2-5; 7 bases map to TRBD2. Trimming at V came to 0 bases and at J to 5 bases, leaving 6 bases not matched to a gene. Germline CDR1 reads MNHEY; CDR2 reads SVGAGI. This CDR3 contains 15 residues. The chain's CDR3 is CASSYSPSGTETQYF. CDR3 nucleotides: TGTGCCAGCAGTTACTCGCCTAGCGGCACCGAGACCCAGTACTTC.

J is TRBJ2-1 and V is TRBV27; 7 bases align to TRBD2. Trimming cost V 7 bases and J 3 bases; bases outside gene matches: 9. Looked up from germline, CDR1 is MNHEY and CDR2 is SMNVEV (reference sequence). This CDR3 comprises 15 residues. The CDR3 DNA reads TGTGCCAGCATCCACACCGGGGACTACTACAATGAGCAGTTCTTC. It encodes CASIHTGDYYNEQFF.

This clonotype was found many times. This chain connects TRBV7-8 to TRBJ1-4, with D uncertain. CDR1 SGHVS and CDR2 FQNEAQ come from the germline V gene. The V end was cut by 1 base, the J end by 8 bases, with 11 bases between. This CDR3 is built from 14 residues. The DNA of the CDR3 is TGTGCCAGCAGCTTAGAACCCGACTCGGAAAAACTGTTTTTT. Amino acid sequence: CASSLEPDSEKLFF.

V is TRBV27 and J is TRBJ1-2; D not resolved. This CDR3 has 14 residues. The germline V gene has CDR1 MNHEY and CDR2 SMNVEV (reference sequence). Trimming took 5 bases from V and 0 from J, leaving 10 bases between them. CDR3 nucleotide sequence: TGTGCCAGCAGTGGGGAACCGGCTAACTATGGCTACACCTTC. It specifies CASSGEPANYGYTF.

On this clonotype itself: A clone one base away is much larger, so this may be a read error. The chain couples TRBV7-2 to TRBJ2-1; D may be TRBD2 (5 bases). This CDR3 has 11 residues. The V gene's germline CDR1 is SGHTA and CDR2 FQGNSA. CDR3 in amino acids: CANSLLGEQFF. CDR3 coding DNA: TGTGCCAACAGCTTACTAGGTGAGCAGTTCTTC.

CDR3 in DNA: TGTGCCAGCAGTTTCCCTGGGGACACGAACACTGAAGCTTTCTTT. Translating it yields CASSFPGDTNTEAFF. This chain links TRBV12-3 or TRBV12-4 with TRBJ1-1; weak D call: TRBD1 (6 bases). CDR3 size: 15 residues. V lost 3 bases to trimming and J lost 1 base, with 12 bases between them.

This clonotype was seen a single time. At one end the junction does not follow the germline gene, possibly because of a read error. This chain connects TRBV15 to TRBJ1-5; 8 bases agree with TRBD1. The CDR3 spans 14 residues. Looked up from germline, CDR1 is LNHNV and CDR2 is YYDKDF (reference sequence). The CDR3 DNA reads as TGTGTCACCAGCAGGACAGGGAACAATCAGCCCCAGCATTTT. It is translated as CVTSRTGNNQPQHF.

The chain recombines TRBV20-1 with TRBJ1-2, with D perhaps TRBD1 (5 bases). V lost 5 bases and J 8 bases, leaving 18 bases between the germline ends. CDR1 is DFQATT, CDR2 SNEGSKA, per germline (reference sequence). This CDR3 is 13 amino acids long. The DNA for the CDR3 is TGCAGTGCTTTTCCGGCCCGACAGACGGGCTACACCTTC. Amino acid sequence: CSAFPARQTGYTF.

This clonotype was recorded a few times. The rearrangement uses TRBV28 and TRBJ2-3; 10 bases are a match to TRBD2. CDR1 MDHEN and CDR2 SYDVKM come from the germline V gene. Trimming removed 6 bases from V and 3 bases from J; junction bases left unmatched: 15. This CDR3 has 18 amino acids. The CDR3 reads CASSLALAGAGGTDTQYF. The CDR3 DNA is TGTGCCAGCAGCCTCGCCCTAGCGGGGGCCGGGGGGACAGATACGCAGTATTTT.

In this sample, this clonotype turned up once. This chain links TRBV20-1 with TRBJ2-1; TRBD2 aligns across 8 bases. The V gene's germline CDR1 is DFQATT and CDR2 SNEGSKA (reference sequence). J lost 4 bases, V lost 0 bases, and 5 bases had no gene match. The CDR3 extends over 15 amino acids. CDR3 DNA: TGCAGTGCTAGAGACACCCGGGGGGGATACAATGAGCAGTTCTTC. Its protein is CSARDTRGGYNEQFF.

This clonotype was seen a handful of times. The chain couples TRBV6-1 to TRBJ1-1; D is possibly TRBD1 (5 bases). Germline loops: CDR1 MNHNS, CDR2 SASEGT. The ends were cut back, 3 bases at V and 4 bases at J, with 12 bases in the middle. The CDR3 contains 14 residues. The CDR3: CASSDRDFGTEAFF. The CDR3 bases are TGTGCCAGCAGTGACCGGGACTTCGGCACTGAAGCTTTCTTT.

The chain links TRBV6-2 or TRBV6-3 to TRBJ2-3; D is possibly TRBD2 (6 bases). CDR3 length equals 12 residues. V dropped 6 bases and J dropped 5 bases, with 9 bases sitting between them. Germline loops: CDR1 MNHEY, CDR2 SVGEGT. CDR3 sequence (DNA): TGTGCCAGCAGATCGGGAGTAGATACGCAGTATTTT. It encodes CASRSGVDTQYF.

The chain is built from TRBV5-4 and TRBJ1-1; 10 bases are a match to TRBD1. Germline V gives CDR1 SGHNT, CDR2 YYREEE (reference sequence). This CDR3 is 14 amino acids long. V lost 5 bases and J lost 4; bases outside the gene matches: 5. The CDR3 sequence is CASRDWTGGTEAFF. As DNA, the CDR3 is TGTGCCAGCAGGGATTGGACAGGGGGCACTGAAGCTTTCTTT.

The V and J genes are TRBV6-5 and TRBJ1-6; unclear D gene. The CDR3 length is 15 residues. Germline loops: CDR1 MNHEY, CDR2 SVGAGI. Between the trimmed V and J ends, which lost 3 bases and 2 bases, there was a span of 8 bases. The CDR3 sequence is CASSYSRAYNSPLHF. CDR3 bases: TGTGCCAGCAGTTATAGTCGGGCCTATAATTCACCCCTCCACTTT.

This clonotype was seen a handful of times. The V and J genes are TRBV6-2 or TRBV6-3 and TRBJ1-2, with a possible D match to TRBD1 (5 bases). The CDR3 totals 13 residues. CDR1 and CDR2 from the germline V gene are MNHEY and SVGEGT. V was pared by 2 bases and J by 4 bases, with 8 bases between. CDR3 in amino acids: CASSYRGGYGYTF. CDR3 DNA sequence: TGTGCCAGCAGTTACAGGGGAGGCTATGGCTACACCTTC.

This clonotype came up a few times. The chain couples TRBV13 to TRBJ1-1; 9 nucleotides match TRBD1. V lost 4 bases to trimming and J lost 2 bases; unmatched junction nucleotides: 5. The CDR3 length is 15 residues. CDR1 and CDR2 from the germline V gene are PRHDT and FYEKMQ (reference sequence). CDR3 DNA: TGTGCCAGCAGCTATCCGACAGGGGGTAACACTGAAGCTTTCTTT. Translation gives CASSYPTGGNTEAFF.

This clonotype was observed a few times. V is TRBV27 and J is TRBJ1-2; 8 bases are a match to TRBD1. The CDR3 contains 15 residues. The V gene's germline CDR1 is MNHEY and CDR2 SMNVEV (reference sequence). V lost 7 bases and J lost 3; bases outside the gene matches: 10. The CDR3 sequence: CASTLAGGQDYGYTF. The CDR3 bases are TGTGCCAGCACTTTGGCGGGGGGACAGGACTATGGCTACACCTTC.

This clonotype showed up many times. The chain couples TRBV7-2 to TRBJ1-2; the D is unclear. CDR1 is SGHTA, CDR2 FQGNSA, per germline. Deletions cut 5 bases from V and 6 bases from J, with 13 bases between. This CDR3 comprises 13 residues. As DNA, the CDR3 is TGTGCCAGCAGCGTATACGATGACCATGGCTACACCTTC. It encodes CASSVYDDHGYTF.

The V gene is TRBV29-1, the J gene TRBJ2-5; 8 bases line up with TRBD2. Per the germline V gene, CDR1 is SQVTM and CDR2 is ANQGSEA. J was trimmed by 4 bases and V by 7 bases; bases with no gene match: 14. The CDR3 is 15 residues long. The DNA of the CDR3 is TGCAGCGCGGGGGGGGGCCTCCCTTGGGGAGAGACCCAGTACTTC. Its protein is CSAGGGLPWGETQYF. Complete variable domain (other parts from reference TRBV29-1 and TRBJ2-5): SAVISQKPSRDICQRGTSLTIQCQVDSQVTMMFWYRQQPGQSLTLIATANQGSEATYESGFVIDKFPISRPNLTFSTLTVSNMSPEDSSIYLCSAGGGLPWGETQYFGPGTRLLVL.

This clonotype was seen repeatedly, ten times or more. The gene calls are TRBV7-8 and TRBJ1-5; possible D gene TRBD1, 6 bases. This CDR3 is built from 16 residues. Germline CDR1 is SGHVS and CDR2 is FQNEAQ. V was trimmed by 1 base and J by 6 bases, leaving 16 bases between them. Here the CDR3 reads CASSLGGGGERQPQHF. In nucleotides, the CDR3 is TGTGCCAGCAGCTTAGGTGGAGGGGGGGAGCGTCAGCCCCAGCATTTT.

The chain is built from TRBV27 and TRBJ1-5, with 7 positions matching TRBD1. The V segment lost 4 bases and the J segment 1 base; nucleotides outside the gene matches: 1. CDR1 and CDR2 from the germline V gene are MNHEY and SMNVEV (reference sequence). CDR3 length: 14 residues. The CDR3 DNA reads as TGTGCCAGCAGTTGGGGACAGAGCAATCAGCCCCAGCATTTT. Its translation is CASSWGQSNQPQHF.